These T cell receptor beta chains were read from a single sample in a study of blood T cell repertoires in COVID-19. Clones were sequenced by immunoSEQ multiplex PCR, and TCRdb holds only the in-frame ones, with some missing. Counted here are 300,000 to 350,000 clones, 70% to 90% occurring once; the ten biggest clones make up about 4%. The sequenced sample consisted of PBMCs or T cells enriched from blood (not recorded which). These receptors originate from a woman between 40 and 55 years old with acute COVID-19. The CDR3 runs from the conserved cysteine through the conserved F or W. D genes are given only for firm matches. The listing skips clone size in some rows; elsewhere it reads once, few, many or a size class.

d_call clone_size j_call v_call cdr3_nt cdr3_aa
. . TRBJ2-3 TRBV19 TGTGCCAGTTCAGGGTCTTCCACAGATACGCAGTATTTT CASSGSSTDTQYF
. . TRBJ1-2 TRBV18 TGTGCCAGCTCACCATTGGAGGGCTACACCTTC CASSPLEGYTF
. . TRBJ2-5 TRBV5-1 TGCGCCAGCAGCTTGGTGTACAGGGCTGGGGAGACCCAGTACTTC CASSLVYRAGETQYF
. . TRBJ1-6 TRBV9 TGTGCCAGCAGCGCCAGGGCCGGATCCTATAATTCACCCCTCCACTTT CASSARAGSYNSPLHF
TRBD1 . TRBJ1-5 TRBV13 TGTGCCAGCAGCTTTTCAGGGGGAGGTCAGCCCCAGCATTTT CASSFSGGGQPQHF
. . TRBJ2-7 TRBV5-1 TGCGCCAGCAGCCTGATGGACACAACCGTCGAGCAGTACTTC CASSLMDTTVEQYF
TRBD1 . TRBJ1-1 TRBV29-1 TGCAGCGGGGGGGACAGCCTCCCCAACACTGAAGCTTTCTTT CSGGDSLPNTEAFF
TRBD1 . TRBJ1-3 TRBV19 TGTGCCAATAGTATAAATCCGGGACAGAGGAGAGGAAACACCATATATTTT CANSINPGQRRGNTIYF
. . TRBJ1-1 TRBV7-9 TGTGCCAGCAGCTTATCGGGGGGGAGAACTGAAGCTTTCTTT CASSLSGGRTEAFF
TRBD1 once TRBJ2-7 TRBV6-2/TRBV6-3 TGTGCCAGCAGCTGGGGACAGGGGTTTTCCGAGCAGTACTTC CASSWGQGFSEQYF
. . TRBJ2-1 TRBV7-2 TGTGCCAGCAGCTTAGTTGGACTTACGCCCCAAGACAATGAGCAGTTCTTC CASSLVGLTPQDNEQFF
. . TRBJ2-2 TRBV2 TGTGCCAGCAGCGGGGGGCACACCGGGGAGCTGTTTTTT CASSGGHTGELFF
TRBD1 . TRBJ1-5 TRBV5-8 TGTGCCAGCAGCGGGGGGACAGGATACAATCAGCCCCAGCATTTT CASSGGTGYNQPQHF
. . TRBJ1-4 TRBV6-5 TGTGCCAGCAGTTACAGGGAGGGAGAAAAACTGTTTTTT CASSYREGEKLFF
. . TRBJ1-1 TRBV19 TGTGCCAGTAGTCCGACTAAGGGTGAAGCTTTCTTT CASSPTKGEAFF
. . TRBJ1-2 TRBV5-6 TGTGCCAGCAGCGCATCAGGGGCCGTTTATGGCTACACCTTC CASSASGAVYGYTF
. . TRBJ2-5 TRBV6-5 TGTGCCAGCAGTACCCTCTGGGGGGAAGAGACCCAGTACTTC CASSTLWGEETQYF
. . TRBJ1-1 TRBV4-2 TGTGCCAGCAGCCAAGATCTCAGGGACACTGAAGCTTTCTTT CASSQDLRDTEAFF
TRBD1 . TRBJ1-1 TRBV4-1 TGCGCCAGCAGCCATCTAGGACAGGGCCGGACTGAAGCTTTCTTT CASSHLGQGRTEAFF
. . TRBJ1-5 TRBV12-3/TRBV12-4 TGTGCCAGCAGTTTATCCGGGGGACAGCCCCAGCATTTT CASSLSGGQPQHF
TRBD2 . TRBJ2-3 TRBV7-9 TGTGCCCGACCCTTGGCGGGGGTTGAAAATTGCACAGATACGCAGTATTTT CARPLAGVENCTDTQYF
. once TRBJ1-5 TRBV9 TGTGCCAGCAGCGTAGGGACAGGCAATCAGCCCCAGCATTTT CASSVGTGNQPQHF
. . TRBJ1-1 TRBV5-4 TGTGCCAGCAGCTCCCGGACTGAAGCTTTCTTT CASSSRTEAFF
. . TRBJ2-3 TRBV18 TGTGCCAGCTCAACCGCCCTTAGCCCGCCACCAGATACGCAGTATTTT CASSTALSPPPDTQYF
. . TRBJ1-1 TRBV28 TGTGCCAGCAGTTTAAATTATGGGGGAGGTGTAGCTGAAGCTTTCTTT CASSLNYGGGVAEAFF
TRBD2 . TRBJ2-2 TRBV9 TGTGCCAGCAGCGTAGCCGGGACTAGGGGAACCGGGGAGCTGTTTTTT CASSVAGTRGTGELFF
TRBD1 . TRBJ2-2 TRBV6-5 TGTGCCAGCAATACGGGACAGGGAAACACCGGGGAGCTGTTTTTT CASNTGQGNTGELFF
. . TRBJ1-2 TRBV6-1 TGTGCCAGCAGTGAAGCGCAACTATACGGGGGATATGGTGGCTACACCTTC CASSEAQLYGGYGGYTF
. . TRBJ2-7 TRBV2 TGTGCCAGCAGCCAGACCTACGAGCAGTACTTC CASSQTYEQYF
. . TRBJ1-4 TRBV3-1/TRBV3-2 TGTGCCAGCAGCTCCTACAGGGAGTGGCTGTTTTTT CASSSYREWLFF
TRBD1 . TRBJ1-4 TRBV7-8 TGTGCCAGCAGCGGATGGACAGGAGAGAATGAAAAACTGTTTTTT CASSGWTGENEKLFF
. . TRBJ1-1 TRBV18 TGTGCCGGGGCGAGGAGTAGGAACACTGAAGCTTTCTTT CAGARSRNTEAFF
TRBD1 . TRBJ1-1 TRBV28 TGTGCCAGCTGGGGGACAGTCGAACTGAGCTTT CASWGTVELSF
TRBD2 . TRBJ2-7 TRBV7-2 TGTGCCAGCAGCCGGGGACTACCCGAAGACTACGAGCAGTACTTC CASSRGLPEDYEQYF
. . TRBJ2-2 TRBV27 TGTGCCAGCAGTTTATGGGGGGAAACCGGGGAGCTGTTTTTT CASSLWGETGELFF
. . TRBJ1-1 TRBV6-4 TGTGCCAGCAGCCGAAATCTCGGGGAGTCGAGAGCTTTCTTT CASSRNLGESRAFF
. . TRBJ2-7 TRBV4-3 TGCGCCAGCAGCCAAGATTCCTCAGGGGCGGGCTACGAGCAGTACTTC CASSQDSSGAGYEQYF
. . TRBJ1-6 TRBV5-5 TGTGCCAGCAGCCCTCCCGGGAAAGATTCACCCCTCCACTTT CASSPPGKDSPLHF
. few TRBJ2-1 TRBV7-9 TGTGCCAGCAGCTTCAGGGAGGCAGCAAATGAGCAGTTCTTC CASSFREAANEQFF
. once TRBJ2-3 TRBV7-7 TGTGCTAGCAGCTCGCAGGGAGGAGATACGCAGTATTTT CASSSQGGDTQYF
. . TRBJ2-2 TRBV11-3 TGTGCCAGCAGCTTAGTTGCTGGAGCCACCGGGGAGCTGTTTTTT CASSLVAGATGELFF
. . TRBJ2-5 TRBV5-1 TGCGCCAGCAGCTTCCGCAGGGGAGAGACCCAGTACTTC CASSFRRGETQYF
TRBD1 . TRBJ2-1 TRBV7-3 TGTGCCAGCAGCGCCGACAGGGCTCCCTACAATGAGCAGTTCTTC CASSADRAPYNEQFF
TRBD1 . TRBJ2-3 TRBV5-4 TGTGCCAGCAGCAAACCGGGACAGAGCACAGATACGCAGTATTTT CASSKPGQSTDTQYF
. . TRBJ1-1 TRBV3-1/TRBV3-2 TGTGCCAGCAGCCAAGTTCGGACTGAAGCTTTCTTT CASSQVRTEAFF
TRBD1 . TRBJ2-2 TRBV5-1 TGCGCCAGCAGCTTGGGGGACAGGTGGACCGGGGAGCTGTTTTTT CASSLGDRWTGELFF
. . TRBJ1-5 TRBV19 TGTGCCAGTAGTATAATAGGGGCCAGGGTTAGCAATCAGCCCCAGCATTTT CASSIIGARVSNQPQHF
. . TRBJ2-7 TRBV2 TGTGCCAGCAGTGATGGCAGGGGCCCCTACGAGCAGTACTTC CASSDGRGPYEQYF
TRBD1 . TRBJ1-6 TRBV27 TGTGCCAGTTCCGGGACAGGGGATTCACCCCTCCACTTT CASSGTGDSPLHF
TRBD1 . TRBJ1-2 TRBV9 TGTGCCAGCAGCGTAGTGAGGGGGCAGGACTATGGCTACACCTTC CASSVVRGQDYGYTF
TRBD1 . TRBJ2-7 TRBV2 TGTGCCAGCGCCACTAGGACAGGGTCCTACGAGCAGTACTTC CASATRTGSYEQYF
. . TRBJ1-1 TRBV9 TGTGCCAGCAGCGTAGGCGGCAGACTGAACACTGAAGCTTTCTTT CASSVGGRLNTEAFF
TRBD1 . TRBJ2-1 TRBV6-2/TRBV6-3 TGTGCCAGCAGCCCTTTCCGGCAGGGGGCGATCAATGAGCAGTTCTTC CASSPFRQGAINEQFF
. . TRBJ1-2 TRBV10-3 TGTGCCATCAGTGAAGTTGGGGGACTGGGCTACACCTTC CAISEVGGLGYTF
. . TRBJ2-7 TRBV6-5 TGTGCCATATCCCAGGGATACGAGCAGTACTTC CAISQGYEQYF